This T cell receptor beta chain is drawn from a study of shared clonotypes between healthy human individuals (dated by TCRdb to the early 2020s). Some background on the complete study: The cohort comprised a couple of women and a few men aged 18 to 49 years. For each donor, CD4 naive and CD4 memory were each run on three plates, CD8 naive on two plates, and CD8 memory on one plate. To estimate repertoire size and how much clonotype sharing occurs between individuals, the study deeply sequenced the blood TCR repertoires of five healthy adults. To increase sequencing depth and limit assay-specific biases, different laboratories used diverse techniques to prepare libraries and sequence TCR repertoires. Leukapheresis yielded between about 0.85 and 10 billion PBMCs per donor. What the study reported, not specific to this receptor: Even with the large sequencing depth, rarefaction of the sorted-subset datasets indicated that sequencing was incomplete. The genetic and exposure-history diversity represented was limited by the small number of donors. Pairwise subsampling indicated that sequencing depth was expected to affect the degree of clonotype sharing among donors. Across a few donors, about 5.2% of naive CD4, roughly 3.5% of naive CD8, 2% to 2.5% of memory CD4, and under 0.45% of memory CD8 clonotypes were shared. Only blood was sampled, and tissue TCR repertoires likely differ from those in blood. Larger estimated clonotype richness was generally found for naive subsets than for memory subsets. Compared with non-shared clonotypes, clonotypes shared by all four sorted-subset donors had higher generation probabilities.

V sheds 0 bases and J sheds 8 bases, leaving 11 bases between their ends. The germline V gene yields WSHSY for CDR1 and SAAADI for CDR2. Spanning cysteine to phenylalanine, the CDR3 consists of 14 amino acids. Only the CDR3 DNA stays, 42 bases, in frame from base 1. A word on this clone: No cognate antigen has been identified for it. Per-base quality was not reported, and no clone a single base away is much larger than it.

TCR CDR3 regions were amplified from genomic DNA by multiplex PCR using the deep immunoSEQ assay. Extracted genomic DNA from each cell subset was distributed evenly across all wells of several immunoSEQ 96-well plates, and each plate was treated as a replicate. Each replicate PCR for sorted subsets received approximately 220 ng genomic DNA, equal to 28,000 or so T cell genomes. Purified libraries were quantified with a Qubit 3.0 fluorometer, sized on a Bioanalyzer 2100, and re-quantified with the KAPA Library Quantification kit. A separate single-read 150-cycle Illumina NextSeq 550 flow cell was used to sequence each immunoSEQ 96-well plate. The authors processed their data as follows. Because only junctional sequences without quality scores were contained in the immunoSEQ output, filtering matching that applied to full-length reads could not be performed. To assign V/J genes and CDR3, sequences were annotated against IMGT germline references using PyIR, a Python wrapper for IgBLAST v1.9. Reads were filtered out if the reads had weak V/J assignments (E-value above 1e-6), no CDR3, stop codons, out-of-frame junctions, or ambiguous translated residues. A V3J clonotype was defined by an identical inferred V gene, J gene, and CDR3 amino acid sequence. To compute the percentage overlap between repertoires, the number of shared unique clonotypes was divided by the size of the smaller repertoire. Richness of each repertoire was evaluated using RTK rarefaction, the Chao1 estimator, and Recon v2.1 estimates of unobserved clonotypes. Generation probabilities were computed with OLGA for all TCRbeta clonotypes obtained by the gDNA method from several donors. TCRdb holds this immuneACCESS table with in-frame rearrangements only. Some clones are missing; in checked studies, unresolved V genes explain under half, and the rest has no known cause. V and J calls plus clone size are reproduced from that table; the DNA served to infer D and trimming. Counted in this sample were around 990,000 clones; approximately 75% of them appeared once. 0.89% of the sample is in the top ten clones.

The donors were healthy, HIV-negative adults with no recently reported acute infections or vaccinations. Every donor was a Caucasian adult living in Nashville, Tennessee, USA. CD4+ T cells were enriched through magnetic negative selection, after which naive cells were positively selected on CD45RA and the remaining negative fraction served as the memory subset. Blood was obtained by leukapheresis, after which PBMCs were separated by Ficoll-Histopaque density gradient centrifugation and cryopreserved in liquid nitrogen vapor phase. Analytical flow cytometry was used to check the purity and quantity of each magnetically sorted T cell population. Genomic DNA was isolated from every sorted fraction and measured by UV absorbance on a Nanodrop 2000c.

The TCR comes from a man younger than 30 in good health. Some clones in this sample may be carry-over from other donors' samples. Sequences were obtained from memory CD4+ T cells from PBMCs. The sample's cell subset or site label, decoded: CD45RA-negative fraction. This chain is built from TRBV10-2 and TRBJ1-3; perhaps TRBD1 is the D gene, with 6 bases matching. In nucleotides, the sequence is TGCGCCAGCAGTGAGTCGAGGGGGGGGCACACCATATATTTT. Translation gives CASSESRGGHTIYF.